These 24 T cell receptor beta chains were all obtained from the same sample, sequenced in a study of blood T cell repertoires in COVID-19. Measured with immunoSEQ multiplex PCR; TCRdb has only the in-frame clones, and not every one. This table holds about 97,000 clones, 91% found once. Specimen: peripheral blood. These receptors were taken from a man aged 45-65 years with acute or convalescent COVID-19.

The V and J genes are TRBV5-6 and TRBJ2-7; 8 bases align to TRBD1. V shed 3 bases and J 3 bases; nucleotides not matched to a gene: 8. CDR3 length equals 15 residues. Germline CDR1 is SGHDT and CDR2 is YYEEEE. The CDR3 loop is CASSSPDRGLYEQYF. CDR3 in DNA: TGTGCCAGCAGCTCGCCTGACAGGGGTCTCTACGAGCAGTACTTC.

This clone is a singleton in its sample. The chain recombines TRBV11-2 with TRBJ1-1, with 7 bases matching TRBD1. Trimming cost V 3 bases and J 12 bases; bases outside gene matches: 7. Per the germline V gene, CDR1 is SGHAT and CDR2 is FQNNGV. The CDR3 spans 12 residues. CDR3 region: CASSLGQLVTFF. The CDR3 DNA is TGTGCCAGCAGCTTGGGACAGCTTGTAACTTTCTTT.

V gene TRBV19 combines with J gene TRBJ1-2; 11 bases align to TRBD1. The junction had 10 bases not matched to a gene; V was cut back by 5 bases and J by 8 bases. The CDR3 has 15 amino acids. Germline V gene lookup returns CDR1 LNHDA and CDR2 SQIVND (reference sequence). The CDR3 nucleotides are TGTGCCAGTAGTCTCGACCGGGACAGGGGGAGAGGCTACACCTTC. This gives the protein CASSLDRDRGRGYTF.

This clone has just one count. J is TRBJ1-1 and V is TRBV9; D is perhaps TRBD1 (6 bases). Germline values: CDR1 SGDLS, CDR2 YYNGEE. This CDR3 contains 14 residues. The V end was cut by 0 bases, the J end by 5 bases, with 11 bases between. The CDR3 spells CASSVGKGGTEAFF. DNA of the CDR3: TGTGCCAGCAGCGTAGGAAAAGGGGGAACTGAAGCTTTCTTT.

The rearrangement joins TRBV7-6 to TRBJ1-3; possibly TRBD1 for D (5 bases). Germline V gene sequence: CDR1 SGHVS, CDR2 FNYEAQ. This CDR3 has 17 residues. V lost 3 bases to trimming and J lost 3 bases, with 18 bases between them. CDR3 region: CASSFEDTRLRGNTIYF. In nucleotides, the CDR3 is TGTGCCAGCAGCTTTGAGGACACCCGTCTCCGTGGAAACACCATATATTTT.

This chain uses TRBV6-5 with TRBJ1-2; 10 nucleotides line up with TRBD1. Trimming cost V 6 bases and J 0 bases; bases outside gene matches: 4. The CDR3 consists of 15 residues. Germline assignment: CDR1 MNHEY and CDR2 SVGAGI. CDR3 protein: CASSGGQGANYGYTF. CDR3 nucleotides: TGTGCCAGCAGCGGCGGACAGGGGGCTAACTATGGCTACACCTTC.

The V call is TRBV18, the J call TRBJ2-5; 9 nucleotides match TRBD2. Germline V gene lookup returns CDR1 KGHSH and CDR2 LQKENI. V shed 4 bases and J 4 bases; nucleotides not matched to a gene: 1. This CDR3 has 13 residues. The CDR3 sequence is CASSLGLAETQYF. The CDR3 DNA is TGTGCCAGCTCACTGGGACTAGCAGAGACCCAGTACTTC.

V and J are TRBV29-1 and TRBJ2-7; 13 bases match TRBD2. Germline CDR1 is SQVTM and CDR2 is ANQGSEA. With V trimmed by 6 bases and J by 1 base, 6 bases remained unmatched. The CDR3 spans 15 residues. The CDR3, as DNA: TGCAGCGTAGGGGGACTAGCGGGGCCATCCTACGAGCAGTACTTC. It encodes CSVGGLAGPSYEQYF.

This clone was found a few times. This chain connects TRBV4-2 to TRBJ2-7; possibly TRBD2 for D (5 bases). This CDR3 spans 14 amino acids. V dropped 1 base and J dropped 3 bases, with 10 bases sitting between them. From germline, CDR1 is LGHNA and CDR2 YNFKEQ. CDR3 DNA: TGTGCCAGCAGCCAAGGGCCAGGAGGCTACGAGCAGTACTTC. Residues: CASSQGPGGYEQYF.

The sample holds a few counts of this clone. The V and J genes are TRBV6-5 and TRBJ1-2; 8 nucleotides match TRBD1. V lost 6 bases, J lost 6 bases, and 6 bases stayed unmatched. The CDR3 contains 13 residues. CDR1 is MNHEY, CDR2 SVGAGI, per germline. The CDR3 DNA reads TGTGCCAGCAGAGACCCAGGGGGCAATGGCTACACCTTC. It encodes CASRDPGGNGYTF.

This chain uses TRBV10-2 with TRBJ2-1, with 10 bases that match TRBD1. This CDR3 is built from 15 residues. The germline V gene encodes CDR1 WSHSY and CDR2 SAAADI. Losses at the gene ends were 8 bases for V and 12 bases for J; bases not matched to a gene: 16. The CDR3 spells CASQSRDRGLEGQFF. Written as DNA, the CDR3 is TGCGCCAGCCAGTCCCGGGACAGGGGATTAGAGGGGCAGTTCTTC.

This chain links TRBV10-3 with TRBJ1-4; 11 bases are shared with TRBD1. The CDR3 has 14 amino acids. Germline V gives CDR1 ENHRY, CDR2 SYGVKD. Unmatched junction bases numbered 8, after V lost 10 bases and J lost 7 bases. CDR3 bases: TGTGCCAGCCGGTCCGGGACAGGGGGTGAAAAACTGTTTTTT. Protein sequence: CASRSGTGGEKLFF.

The gene calls are TRBV19 and TRBJ1-1; possible D gene TRBD1, 5 bases. CDR3 length: 15 amino acids. The V and J ends lost 2 bases and 1 base respectively, with 11 bases between them. Germline CDR1 and CDR2: LNHDA and SQIVND (reference sequence). The CDR3 DNA follows: TGTGCCAGTAGTATATATGGCAGGGCGAACACTGAAGCTTTCTTT. This encodes CASSIYGRANTEAFF.

The sample holds one count of this clone. The rearrangement uses TRBV5-4 and TRBJ1-1; D may be TRBD1 (6 bases). Germline CDR1 SGHNT, CDR2 YYREEE (reference sequence). The germline V and J ends were trimmed by 2 bases and 7 bases, with 15 bases remaining between them. The CDR3 contains 14 residues. The CDR3: CASSLQNRANEAFF. The CDR3 bases are TGTGCCAGCAGCTTACAGAACAGGGCCAATGAAGCTTTCTTT.

The genes are TRBV7-8 and TRBJ1-4, with a possible D match to TRBD1 (6 bases). The V gene lost 2 bases and the J gene lost 7 bases, with 11 bases spanning the gap. The CDR3 has 14 residues. Germline values: CDR1 SGHVS, CDR2 FQNEAQ. CDR3 bases: TGTGCCAGCAGCTTACAGGGGCGGAGTGAAAAACTGTTTTTT. Encoded protein: CASSLQGRSEKLFF.

The V and J genes are TRBV5-1 and TRBJ2-7, with D possibly matching TRBD1 (6 bases). Germline lookup yields CDR1 SGHRS and CDR2 YFSETQ. V shed 4 bases and J shed 0 bases, with 14 bases lying between them. The CDR3 contains 15 residues. As DNA, the CDR3 is TGCGCCAGCAGCACTTACAGGGAGAGCTCCTACGAGCAGTACTTC. Amino acid sequence: CASSTYRESSYEQYF.

This clone was counted once. V usage is TRBV20-1 and J usage is TRBJ1-5, with D uncertain. CDR1 and CDR2 (germline): DFQATT, SNEGSKA (reference sequence). The germline V and J ends were trimmed by 5 bases and 4 bases, with 3 bases remaining between them. The CDR3 is 10 amino acids. The CDR3 nucleotides read TGCAGTGCTTCTAATCAGCCCCAGCATTTT. Translated: CSASNQPQHF.

This chain connects TRBV30 to TRBJ1-2; TRBD1 agrees at 8 bases. The CDR3 length is 13 residues. Looked up from germline, CDR1 is GTSNPN and CDR2 is SVGIG (reference sequence). V lost 4 bases and J lost 3; bases outside the gene matches: 4. The CDR3 region has the DNA TGTGCCTGGAAACAGGGGGGGGACTATGGCTACACCTTC. Its protein is CAWKQGGDYGYTF.

The rearrangement links TRBV5-1 to TRBJ1-6; 8 bases align to TRBD1. CDR3 size: 13 residues. Germline V lookup: CDR1 SGHRS, CDR2 YFSETQ. The V gene end was trimmed by 4 bases and the J gene end by 10 bases; junction bases not matched to a gene: 4. The CDR3 coding sequence is TGCGCCAGCAGCGTGGGGACAGGATCACCCCTCCACTTT. Protein sequence: CASSVGTGSPLHF. Full variable domain (rest looked up from reference TRBV5-1 and TRBJ1-6): KAGVTQTPRYLIKTRGQQVTLSCSPISGHRSVSWYQQTPGQGLQFLFEYFSETQRNKGNFPGRFSGRQFSNSRSEMNVSTLELGDSALYLCASSVGTGSPLHFGNGTRLTVT.

V and J are TRBV29-1 and TRBJ1-1, with TRBD1 identical over 9 bases. The germline gives CDR1 SQVTM, CDR2 ANQGSEA. The CDR3 runs to 13 residues. V lost 6 bases, J lost 4 bases, and 6 bases stayed unmatched. The CDR3 protein is CSVGDREGTEAFF. DNA of the CDR3: TGCAGCGTAGGGGACAGGGAGGGCACTGAAGCTTTCTTT.

This chain uses TRBV11-2 with TRBJ1-1; D gene uncertain. This CDR3 is 13 amino acids long. Germline V lookup: CDR1 SGHAT, CDR2 FQNNGV. Trimming took 5 bases from V and 0 from J, leaving 7 bases between them. The CDR3 region is CASSRTVNTEAFF. CDR3 nucleotides: TGTGCCAGCAGCAGAACAGTGAACACTGAAGCTTTCTTT.

V and J are TRBV4-1 and TRBJ1-1, with 7 bases fitting TRBD1. Trimming at V came to 1 base and at J to 7 bases, leaving 0 bases not matched to a gene. Germline CDR1 is MGHRA and CDR2 is YSYEKL. This CDR3 region has 12 residues. CDR3: CASSQGQGEAFF. DNA for the CDR3: TGCGCCAGCAGCCAAGGACAGGGTGAAGCTTTCTTT.

V and J are TRBV6-2 or TRBV6-3 and TRBJ1-2; D possibly corresponds to TRBD1 (6 bases). V was shortened by 2 bases and J by 5 bases, with 15 bases between the two germline ends. Germline lookup yields CDR1 MNHEY and CDR2 SVGEGT. This CDR3 has 15 amino acids. The CDR3 reads CASSYLYRVGYGYTF. For the CDR3, the DNA is TGTGCCAGCAGTTACCTATACAGGGTAGGGTATGGCTACACCTTC.

The rearrangement joins TRBV12-3 or TRBV12-4 to TRBJ2-7, with TRBD1 matching 7 bases. Trimming at V came to 5 bases and at J to 9 bases, leaving 7 bases not matched to a gene. The CDR3 contains 12 residues. CDR3 nucleotide sequence: TGTGCCAGCAGTGCCCGGACAGGTGGGCAGTACTTC. Protein sequence: CASSARTGGQYF.